These T cell receptor beta chains were read from a single sample in a study of T cell responses to AZD1222 COVID-19 vaccine. Profiling relied on immunoSEQ multiplex PCR, and the TCRdb table lists in-frame clones only, not all of them. The sample yields approximately 120,000 clones, over 75% seen once. The source material was peripheral blood, sampled on day 0 of MenACWY control vaccination. The receptors stem from an adult in good health. CDR3s include the opening cysteine and the closing phenylalanine or tryptophan. The D gene is left open where the match is weak. Not every row has a clone size; where given, it reads once, few, many or a size class.

clone size: .
V gene: TRBV9
J gene: TRBJ1-6
D gene: .
CDR3 DNA: TGTGCCAGCAGCGGCCATTACAGAGAATCACCCCTCCACTTT
CDR3 protein: CASSGHYRESPLHF

clone size: .
V gene: TRBV5-1
J gene: TRBJ2-5
D gene: .
CDR3 DNA: TGCGCCAGCAGCTTTCCCAGGGGAGCCCAAGAGACCCAGTACTTC
CDR3 protein: CASSFPRGAQETQYF

clone size: .
V gene: TRBV27
J gene: TRBJ2-4
D gene: .
CDR3 DNA: TGTGCCAGCAGTTTGGTGCAGTCCAGAAACATTCAGTACTTC
CDR3 protein: CASSLVQSRNIQYF

clone size: .
V gene: TRBV7-2
J gene: TRBJ2-3
D gene: .
CDR3 DNA: TGTGCCAGCAGCAAAAGCTTAAGGGGACTCACCACAGATACGCAGTATTTT
CDR3 protein: CASSKSLRGLTTDTQYF

clone size: once
V gene: TRBV27
J gene: TRBJ2-7
D gene: .
CDR3 DNA: TGTGCCAGCAGTCCTCTCGGACGACTATTAGAAGCCTACGAGCAGTACTTC
CDR3 protein: CASSPLGRLLEAYEQYF

clone size: .
V gene: TRBV5-4
J gene: TRBJ1-6
D gene: .
CDR3 DNA: TGTGCCAGCAGCTTGGTGGGGAACTATAATTCACCCCTCCACTTT
CDR3 protein: CASSLVGNYNSPLHF

clone size: .
V gene: TRBV7-7
J gene: TRBJ1-5
D gene: .
CDR3 DNA: TGTGCCAGCAGCTTAGACACCGAGGGGCCCCAGCATTTT
CDR3 protein: CASSLDTEGPQHF

clone size: .
V gene: TRBV2
J gene: TRBJ2-1
D gene: TRBD2
CDR3 DNA: TGTGCCAGCAGTGAACGGGCGGGGGGCGCCTCCGGTGAGCAGTTCTTC
CDR3 protein: CASSERAGGASGEQFF

clone size: .
V gene: TRBV2
J gene: TRBJ1-2
D gene: .
CDR3 DNA: TGTGCCAGCAGTGAAGGGTATGGCTACACCTTC
CDR3 protein: CASSEGYGYTF

clone size: .
V gene: TRBV5-1
J gene: TRBJ2-7
D gene: TRBD2
CDR3 DNA: TGCGCCAGCAGCTTGGGTACTTCGGGGGGGATACCGTCCTACGAGCAGTACTTC
CDR3 protein: CASSLGTSGGIPSYEQYF

clone size: .
V gene: TRBV9
J gene: TRBJ2-1
D gene: TRBD2
CDR3 DNA: TGTGCCAGCAGCGTAAGCGGGGGTAACTACAATGAGCAGTTCTTC
CDR3 protein: CASSVSGGNYNEQFF

clone size: .
V gene: TRBV29-1
J gene: TRBJ1-1
D gene: TRBD1
CDR3 DNA: TGCAGCGTTGAAGACAGGGGGCACGGTGAAGCTTTCTTT
CDR3 protein: CSVEDRGHGEAFF

clone size: .
V gene: TRBV5-1
J gene: TRBJ1-3
D gene: .
CDR3 DNA: TGCGCCAGCAGCTTGAGCACAGCCCGCTCTGGAAACACCATATATTTT
CDR3 protein: CASSLSTARSGNTIYF

clone size: .
V gene: TRBV10-3
J gene: TRBJ2-7
D gene: .
CDR3 DNA: TGTGCCATCAGGGGACCTACCTACGAGCAGTACTTC
CDR3 protein: CAIRGPTYEQYF

clone size: once
V gene: TRBV6-2/TRBV6-3
J gene: TRBJ2-5
D gene: .
CDR3 DNA: TGTGCCAGCAGTTACAGGCGGATAGAGACCCAGTACTTC
CDR3 protein: CASSYRRIETQYF

clone size: .
V gene: TRBV18
J gene: TRBJ2-2
D gene: TRBD1
CDR3 DNA: TGTGCCAGCTCACCAGGGGACAGGGCTCCCGGGGAGCTGTTTTTT
CDR3 protein: CASSPGDRAPGELFF

clone size: .
V gene: TRBV13
J gene: TRBJ2-6
D gene: .
CDR3 DNA: TGTGCCAGCAGCCGCCAGAGGGCTGGGGCCAACGTCCTGACTTTC
CDR3 protein: CASSRQRAGANVLTF

clone size: .
V gene: TRBV28
J gene: TRBJ1-2
D gene: .
CDR3 DNA: TGTGCCAGCAGTCGCCCCCTGACAGTTCGGGCCCACAACTATGGCTACACCTTC
CDR3 protein: CASSRPLTVRAHNYGYTF

clone size: .
V gene: TRBV4-2
J gene: TRBJ1-2
D gene: TRBD1
CDR3 DNA: TGTGCCAGCAGCCCCCGGGACAGCTATGGCTACACCTTC
CDR3 protein: CASSPRDSYGYTF

clone size: .
V gene: TRBV18
J gene: TRBJ2-1
D gene: .
CDR3 DNA: TGTGCCAGCTCACTTCAGGGGCGAGACAATGAGCAGTTCTTC
CDR3 protein: CASSLQGRDNEQFF

clone size: few
V gene: TRBV4-3
J gene: TRBJ1-1
D gene: .
CDR3 DNA: TGCGCCAGCAGCCAAGGGGTAGTGCAGATGAACACTGAAGCTTTCTTT
CDR3 protein: CASSQGVVQMNTEAFF

clone size: .
V gene: TRBV27
J gene: TRBJ1-2
D gene: .
CDR3 DNA: TGTGCCAGCAGCCCCGACCTCCGCGGCTACACCTTC
CDR3 protein: CASSPDLRGYTF

clone size: .
V gene: TRBV5-1
J gene: TRBJ1-1
D gene: .
CDR3 DNA: TGCGCCAGCAAGGGAGAGGGGCTGACTGAAGCTTTCTTT
CDR3 protein: CASKGEGLTEAFF

clone size: .
V gene: TRBV5-1
J gene: TRBJ1-5
D gene: .
CDR3 DNA: TGCGCCAGCAGCTTGGCAGGGAATCAGCCCCAGCATTTT
CDR3 protein: CASSLAGNQPQHF

clone size: .
V gene: TRBV3-1/TRBV3-2
J gene: TRBJ1-1
D gene: .
CDR3 DNA: TGTGCCAGCAGCCAAGGTCCGCCGTCCACTGAAGCTTTCTTT
CDR3 protein: CASSQGPPSTEAFF

clone size: .
V gene: TRBV19
J gene: TRBJ2-5
D gene: TRBD2
CDR3 DNA: TGTGCCAGTAGTATCACTAGCGGGACTTATGGGGCCCAGTACTTC
CDR3 protein: CASSITSGTYGAQYF

clone size: .
V gene: TRBV4-1
J gene: TRBJ1-5
D gene: .
CDR3 DNA: TGCGCCAGCAGCCGCCGAACGGGTGGCAATCAGCCCCAGCATTTT
CDR3 protein: CASSRRTGGNQPQHF

clone size: .
V gene: TRBV7-3
J gene: TRBJ1-1
D gene: TRBD1
CDR3 DNA: TGTGCCAGCAGCGCAGGACAGGGGGCGAAAATGGCTTTCTTT
CDR3 protein: CASSAGQGAKMAFF

clone size: .
V gene: TRBV9
J gene: TRBJ1-4
D gene: TRBD1
CDR3 DNA: TGTGCCAGCAGCGCGACCAGGACAGGGGACGAAAAACTGTTTTTT
CDR3 protein: CASSATRTGDEKLFF

clone size: .
V gene: TRBV2
J gene: TRBJ2-1
D gene: .
CDR3 DNA: TGTGCCAGCACCGAAAGAACCACGTTTGAGCAGTTCTTC
CDR3 protein: CASTERTTFEQFF

clone size: .
V gene: TRBV7-2
J gene: TRBJ2-1
D gene: TRBD2
CDR3 DNA: TGTGCCAGCAGCTTAGCACTAGCGGGGGTTGGGGAGCAGTTCTTC
CDR3 protein: CASSLALAGVGEQFF

clone size: .
V gene: TRBV12-3/TRBV12-4
J gene: TRBJ1-1
D gene: .
CDR3 DNA: TGTGCCAGCAGTTCGTCCACTGAAGCTTTCTTT
CDR3 protein: CASSSSTEAFF